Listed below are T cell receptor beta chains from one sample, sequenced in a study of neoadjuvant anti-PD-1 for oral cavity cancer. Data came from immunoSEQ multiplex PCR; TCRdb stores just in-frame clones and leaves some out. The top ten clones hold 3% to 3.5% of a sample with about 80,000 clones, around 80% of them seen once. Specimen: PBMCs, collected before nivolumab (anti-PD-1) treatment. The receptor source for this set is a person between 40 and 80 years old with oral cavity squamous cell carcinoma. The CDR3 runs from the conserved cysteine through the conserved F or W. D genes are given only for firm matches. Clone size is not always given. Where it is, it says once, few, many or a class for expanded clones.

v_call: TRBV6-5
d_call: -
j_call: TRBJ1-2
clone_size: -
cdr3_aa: CASRVGRASYGYTF
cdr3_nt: TGTGCCAGCAGGGTCGGCAGGGCGTCCTATGGCTACACCTTC

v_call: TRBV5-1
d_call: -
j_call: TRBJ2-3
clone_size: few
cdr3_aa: CASSPRGDTQYF
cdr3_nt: TGCGCCAGCAGCCCTAGGGGAGATACGCAGTATTTT

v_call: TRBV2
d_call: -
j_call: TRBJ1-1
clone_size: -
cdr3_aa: CASSEAVTRLNTEAFF
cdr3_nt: TGTGCCAGCAGTGAAGCGGTAACAAGACTCAACACTGAAGCTTTCTTT

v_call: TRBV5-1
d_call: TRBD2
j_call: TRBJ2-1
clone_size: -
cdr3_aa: CASSLGAGAYNEQFF
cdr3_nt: TGCGCCAGCAGCTTGGGGGCGGGGGCCTACAATGAGCAGTTCTTC

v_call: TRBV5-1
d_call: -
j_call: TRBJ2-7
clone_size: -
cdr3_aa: CASSLVGAYPTLEQYF
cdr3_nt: TGCGCCAGCAGCTTGGTTGGGGCCTACCCCACACTCGAGCAGTACTTC

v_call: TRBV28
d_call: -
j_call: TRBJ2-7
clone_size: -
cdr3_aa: CASSFQYISYEQYF
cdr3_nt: TGTGCCAGCAGTTTTCAGTATATTTCCTACGAGCAGTACTTC

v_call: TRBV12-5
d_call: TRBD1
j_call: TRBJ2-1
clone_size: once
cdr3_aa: CASDAGQGARNEQFF
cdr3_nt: TGTGCTAGTGACGCGGGACAGGGGGCTCGCAATGAGCAGTTCTTC

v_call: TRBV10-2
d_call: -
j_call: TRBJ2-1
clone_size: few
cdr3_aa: CASSPTNEQFF
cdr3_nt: TGCGCCAGCAGCCCGACTAATGAGCAGTTCTTC

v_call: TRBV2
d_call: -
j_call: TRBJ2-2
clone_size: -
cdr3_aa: CASSGSGANTGELFF
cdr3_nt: TGTGCCAGCAGTGGCTCGGGAGCTAACACCGGGGAGCTGTTTTTT

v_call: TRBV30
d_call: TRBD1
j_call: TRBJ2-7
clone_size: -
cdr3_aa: CAWSGDRDSAYEQYF
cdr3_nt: TGTGCCTGGAGTGGGGACCGGGACAGCGCCTACGAGCAGTACTTC

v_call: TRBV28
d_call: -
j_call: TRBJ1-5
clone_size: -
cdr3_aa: CASSHHLEPQHF
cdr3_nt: TGTGCCAGCAGTCACCACCTGGAGCCCCAGCATTTT

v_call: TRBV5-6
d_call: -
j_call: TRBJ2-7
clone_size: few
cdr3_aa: CASSPGLSSREQYF
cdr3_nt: TGTGCCAGCAGCCCGGGACTCTCGTCACGCGAGCAGTACTTC

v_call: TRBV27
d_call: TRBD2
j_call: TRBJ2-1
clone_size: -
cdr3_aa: CASSGPGTSGSSYNEQFF
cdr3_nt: TGCGCCAGCAGTGGTCCCGGGACTAGCGGGAGCTCCTACAATGAGCAGTTCTTC

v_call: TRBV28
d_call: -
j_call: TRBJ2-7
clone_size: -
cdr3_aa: CASSPSVPYEQYF
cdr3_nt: TGTGCCAGCAGTCCCAGTGTCCCCTACGAGCAGTACTTC

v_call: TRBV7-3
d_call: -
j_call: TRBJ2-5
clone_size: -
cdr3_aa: CASSSQGGEETQYF
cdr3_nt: TGTGCCAGCAGCTCCCAGGGGGGGGAAGAGACCCAGTACTTC

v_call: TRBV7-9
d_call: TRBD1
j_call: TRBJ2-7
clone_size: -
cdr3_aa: CASSPGQGNYEQYF
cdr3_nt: TGTGCCAGCAGCCCGGGACAGGGGAACTACGAGCAGTACTTC

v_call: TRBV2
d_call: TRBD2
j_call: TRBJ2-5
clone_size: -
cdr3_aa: CASRRLAVGGETQYF
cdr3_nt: TGTGCCAGCAGGCGACTAGCGGTCGGGGGAGAGACCCAGTACTTC

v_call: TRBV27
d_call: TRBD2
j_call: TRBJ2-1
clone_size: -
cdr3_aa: CASSPGTISGEQFF
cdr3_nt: TGTGCCAGCAGTCCGGGGACTATCTCAGGTGAGCAGTTCTTC

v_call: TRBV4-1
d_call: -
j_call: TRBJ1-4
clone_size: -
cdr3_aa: CASSQIQGVEKLFF
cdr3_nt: TGCGCCAGCAGCCAGATACAGGGTGTTGAAAAACTGTTTTTT

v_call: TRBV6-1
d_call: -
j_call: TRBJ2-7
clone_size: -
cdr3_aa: CASNFRDTIYEQYF
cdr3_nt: TGTGCCAGCAACTTCCGGGACACCATTTACGAGCAGTACTTC

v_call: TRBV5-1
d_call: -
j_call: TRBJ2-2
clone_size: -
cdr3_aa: CASSFGGRVSSNTGELFF
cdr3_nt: TGCGCCAGCAGCTTCGGCGGCAGGGTTAGCTCAAACACCGGGGAGCTGTTTTTT

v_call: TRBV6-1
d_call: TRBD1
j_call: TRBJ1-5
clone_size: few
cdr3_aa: CASRAGTADQPQHF
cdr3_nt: TGTGCCAGCAGGGCCGGGACAGCAGATCAGCCCCAGCATTTT

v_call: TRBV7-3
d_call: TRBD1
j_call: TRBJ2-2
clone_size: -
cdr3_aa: CASSPTGGTGELFF
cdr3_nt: TGTGCCAGCAGCCCGACAGGGGGAACCGGGGAGCTGTTTTTT

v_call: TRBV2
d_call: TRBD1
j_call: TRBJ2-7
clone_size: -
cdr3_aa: CASSETGTEYEQYF
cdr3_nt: TGTGCCAGCAGTGAGACAGGGACAGAGTACGAGCAGTACTTC

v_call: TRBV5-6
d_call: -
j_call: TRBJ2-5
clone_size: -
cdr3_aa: CASSLKGSETQYF
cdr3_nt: TGTGCCAGCAGCTTGAAGGGGTCGGAGACCCAGTACTTC

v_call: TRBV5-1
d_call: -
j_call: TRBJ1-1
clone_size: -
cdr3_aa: CASSLGDVMNTEAFF
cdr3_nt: TGCGCCAGCAGCTTAGGTGACGTCATGAACACTGAAGCTTTCTTT

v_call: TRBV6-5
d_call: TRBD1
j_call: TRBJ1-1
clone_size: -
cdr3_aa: CASRYTSGGPNTEAFF
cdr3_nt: TGTGCCAGCAGGTACACTTCAGGGGGCCCGAACACTGAAGCTTTCTTT

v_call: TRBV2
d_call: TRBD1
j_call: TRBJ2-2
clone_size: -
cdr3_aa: CASSIDRGTGELFF
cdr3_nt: TGTGCCAGCAGTATAGACAGGGGCACCGGGGAGCTGTTTTTT

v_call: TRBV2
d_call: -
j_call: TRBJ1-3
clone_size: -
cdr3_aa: CASSELRVGSGNTIYF
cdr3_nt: TGTGCCAGCAGTGAATTGCGGGTCGGGTCTGGAAACACCATATATTTT

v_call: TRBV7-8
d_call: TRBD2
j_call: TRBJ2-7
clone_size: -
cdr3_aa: CASSWGLETYEQYF
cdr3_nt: TGTGCCAGCAGCTGGGGACTAGAAACCTACGAGCAGTACTTC

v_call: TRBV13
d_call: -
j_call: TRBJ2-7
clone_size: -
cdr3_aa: CASSLGQGFYEQYF
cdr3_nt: TGTGCCAGCAGCTTAGGCCAAGGCTTCTACGAGCAGTACTTC

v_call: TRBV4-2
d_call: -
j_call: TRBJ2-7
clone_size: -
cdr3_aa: CASSQESRSPYEQYF
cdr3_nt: TGTGCCAGCAGCCAAGAATCAAGGTCTCCCTACGAGCAGTACTTC

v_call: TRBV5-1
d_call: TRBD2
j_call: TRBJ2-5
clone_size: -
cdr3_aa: CASSLGREGLFSLSIQETQYF
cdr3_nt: TGCGCCAGCAGCTTGGGGAGGGAGGGCCTTTTCAGCCTCTCTATACAAGAGACCCAGTACTTC